The 11 T cell receptor beta chains in this list originate from one sample, sequenced in a study of blood T cell repertoires in COVID-19. TCRdb's table, derived via immunoSEQ multiplex PCR, lists solely in-frame clones and lacks some. The sample records about 330,000 clones, more than 70% being singletons. The source material was peripheral blood. Receptor source: a woman between 45 and 65 years old with acute or convalescent COVID-19.

The chain employs TRBV7-8 and TRBJ1-5; the D is unclear. Germline-derived CDR1 and CDR2 are SGHVS and FQNEAQ. This CDR3 has 14 amino acids. Trimming cost V 1 base and J 5 bases, with 9 bases left between them. CDR3 coding DNA: TGTGCCAGCAGCTTAGAGTACAGCTATCAGCCCCAGCATTTT. This translates into CASSLEYSYQPQHF.

The gene calls are TRBV29-1 and TRBJ2-6; 8 nucleotides match TRBD1. The CDR3 consists of 20 residues. V shed 0 bases, J shed 0 bases, and the junction held 13 bases outside the gene matches. Germline V gives CDR1 SQVTM, CDR2 ANQGSEA. CDR3: CSVEDPHRDRIFSGANVLTF. The CDR3, as DNA: TGCAGCGTTGAAGATCCCCATCGGGACAGGATTTTCTCTGGGGCCAACGTCCTGACTTTC.

The chain is built from TRBV27 and TRBJ1-6, with D unresolved. V lost 6 bases, J lost 5 bases, and 8 bases lay in between. CDR1 and CDR2 from the germline V gene are MNHEY and SMNVEV (reference sequence). The CDR3 totals 13 residues. DNA of the CDR3: TGTGCCAGCAGCCCAGTGCATAATTCACCCCTCCACTTT. It codes for CASSPVHNSPLHF.

Comment on this clone: Other nucleotide sequences from this sample produce the same CDR3. This chain uses TRBV6-5 with TRBJ2-7, with 10 bases identical to TRBD1. In germline, CDR1 is MNHEY, CDR2 SVGAGI. Trimming took 2 bases from V and 2 from J; bases not matched to a gene: 3. This CDR3 contains 15 residues. The DNA of the CDR3 is TGTGCCAGCAGTTACCGGGGACAGGGGACCTACGAGCAGTACTTC. Protein product: CASSYRGQGTYEQYF.

The gene calls are TRBV7-8 and TRBJ2-7, with 7 bases lining up with TRBD2. Trimming took 1 base from V and 3 from J; bases not matched to a gene: 6. Per the germline V gene, CDR1 is SGHVS and CDR2 is FQNEAQ. CDR3 length equals 15 residues. In DNA form, the CDR3 reads TGTGCCAGCAGCTTAGAGGGCAGGACTAGCTACGAGCAGTACTTC. Amino acids: CASSLEGRTSYEQYF.

V gene TRBV7-9 combines with J gene TRBJ1-5; TRBD1 agrees at 11 bases. The germline gives CDR1 SEHNR, CDR2 FQNEAQ (reference sequence). The junction had 8 bases not matched to a gene; V was cut back by 6 bases and J by 4 bases. This CDR3 contains 16 residues. The CDR3 nucleotides are TGTGCCAGCAGTCGAGCCGGGACAGGGGGAAATCAGCCCCAGCATTTT. As protein: CASSRAGTGGNQPQHF. Filled out from reference TRBV7-9 and TRBJ1-5, the complete variable domain reads DTGVSQNPRHKITKRGQNVTFRCDPISEHNRLYWYRQTLGQGPEFLTYFQNEAQLEKSRLLSDRFSAERPKGSFSTLEIQRTEQGDSAMYLCASSRAGTGGNQPQHFGDGTRLSIL.

This chain uses TRBV7-2 with TRBJ2-7; 12 bases are a match to TRBD2. V trimming: 5 bases; J trimming: 6 bases; junction bases outside the gene matches: 8. CDR3 size: 15 residues. Germline-derived CDR1 and CDR2 are SGHTA and FQGNSA. The CDR3 DNA reads as TGTGCCAGCAGCCCACGACTAGCGGGAGACGGCGAGCAGTACTTC. The encoded protein is CASSPRLAGDGEQYF.

The gene calls are TRBV5-1 and TRBJ1-5; possible D gene TRBD1, 5 bases. CDR1 is SGHRS, CDR2 YFSETQ, per germline. The CDR3 spans 16 residues. V was shortened by 0 bases and J by 0 bases, with 10 bases between the two germline ends. The chain's CDR3 is CASSLAPRASNQPQHF. The CDR3 bases are TGCGCCAGCAGCTTGGCACCCAGGGCTAGCAATCAGCCCCAGCATTTT.

This chain links TRBV24-1 with TRBJ1-4; D is perhaps TRBD1 (5 bases). The CDR3 is 15 amino acids. V was cut by 4 bases and J by 5 bases, with 13 bases left in between. Germline loops: CDR1 KGHDR, CDR2 SFDVKD. The CDR3 DNA follows: TGTGCCACCAGTGACCCGGACGGGGGGAATGAAAAACTGTTTTTT. Translated: CATSDPDGGNEKLFF.

This chain connects TRBV19 to TRBJ2-7; maybe TRBD1 (5 bases). V was pared by 3 bases and J by 0 bases, with 15 bases between. The CDR3 loop spans 16 amino acids. CDR1 and CDR2 from the germline V gene are LNHDA and SQIVND (reference sequence). Here the CDR3 DNA reads TGTGCCAGTAGTATGGCAGGGCGCCTGAACTCCTACGAGCAGTACTTC. Protein product: CASSMAGRLNSYEQYF.

The chain combines TRBV5-8 with TRBJ2-5, with 11 bases fitting TRBD2. Germline V gene lookup returns CDR1 SGHTS and CDR2 YDEGEE. The CDR3 length is 18 residues. V was clipped by 0 bases and J by 5 bases; unmatched bases: 12. The CDR3 DNA reads as TGTGCCAGCAGCTTGGGGCTAGCGGGAGGACCCTCCACCGAGACCCAGTACTTC. Amino acid sequence: CASSLGLAGGPSTETQYF.